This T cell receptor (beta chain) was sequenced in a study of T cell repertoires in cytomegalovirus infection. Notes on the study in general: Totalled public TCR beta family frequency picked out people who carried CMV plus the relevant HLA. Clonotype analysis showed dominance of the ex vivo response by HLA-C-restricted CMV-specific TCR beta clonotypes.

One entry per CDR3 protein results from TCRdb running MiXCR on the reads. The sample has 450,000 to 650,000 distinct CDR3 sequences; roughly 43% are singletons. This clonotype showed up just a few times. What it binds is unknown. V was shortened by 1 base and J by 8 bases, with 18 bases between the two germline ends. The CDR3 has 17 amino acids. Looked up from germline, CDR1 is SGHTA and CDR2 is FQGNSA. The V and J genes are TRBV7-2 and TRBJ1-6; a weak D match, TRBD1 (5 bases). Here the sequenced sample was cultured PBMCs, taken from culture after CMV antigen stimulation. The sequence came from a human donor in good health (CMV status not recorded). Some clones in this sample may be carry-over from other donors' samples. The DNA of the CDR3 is TGTGCCAGCAGCTTAGTGGGGCAGCCCCGAAAGGATTCACCCCTCCACTTT. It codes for CASSLVGQPRKDSPLHF. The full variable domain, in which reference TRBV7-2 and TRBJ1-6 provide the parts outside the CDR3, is GAGVSQSPSNKVTEKGKDVELRCDPISGHTALYWYRQSLGQGLEFLIYFQGNSAPDKSGLPSDRFSAERTGGSVSTLTIQRTQQEDSAVYLCASSLVGQPRKDSPLHFGNGTRLTVT.